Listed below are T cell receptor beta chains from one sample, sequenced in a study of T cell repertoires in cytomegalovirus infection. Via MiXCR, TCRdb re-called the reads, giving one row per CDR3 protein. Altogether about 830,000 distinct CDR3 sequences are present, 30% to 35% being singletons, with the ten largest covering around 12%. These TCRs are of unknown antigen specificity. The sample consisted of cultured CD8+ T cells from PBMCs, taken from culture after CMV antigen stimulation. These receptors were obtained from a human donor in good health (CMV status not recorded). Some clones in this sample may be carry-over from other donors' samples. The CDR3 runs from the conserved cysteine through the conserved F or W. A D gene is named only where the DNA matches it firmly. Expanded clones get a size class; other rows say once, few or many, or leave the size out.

DNA: TGCGGTGTGACAGCCTACAATGAGCAGTTCTTC
CDR3: CGVTAYNEQFF
size: NA
J: TRBJ2-1
D: NA
V: TRBV5-4

DNA: TGTGCCAGCAGACAGCTTCCAGGGGATAAGAATGAGCAGTTCTTC
CDR3: CASRQLPGDKNEQFF
size: NA
J: TRBJ2-1
D: NA
V: TRBV12-3/TRBV12-4

DNA: TGTGCCAGCAGTTACCCGACGGGACATGGAAATACCGGGGAGCTGTTTTTT
CDR3: CASSYPTGHGNTGELFF
size: NA
J: TRBJ2-2
D: NA
V: TRBV6-5

DNA: TGTGCCAGCAGCTATGGGGTAGCGGGGGATAATGAGCAGTTCTTC
CDR3: CASSYGVAGDNEQFF
size: NA
J: TRBJ2-1
D: TRBD2
V: TRBV7-2

DNA: TGTGCCACCAGCGTACCACGCGGGGGGGCTTCGGTGGCCGGGGAGCTGTTTTTT
CDR3: CATSVPRGGASVAGELFF
size: few
J: TRBJ2-2
D: TRBD2
V: TRBV15

DNA: TGTGCCAGCAGTTTCATAAGCGGCGTAGGGAATACGCAGTATTTT
CDR3: CASSFISGVGNTQYF
size: few
J: TRBJ2-3
D: NA
V: TRBV27

DNA: TGTGCCAGCAGTATTAACACTGAAGCTTTCTTT
CDR3: CASSINTEAFF
size: few
J: TRBJ1-1
D: NA
V: TRBV7-9

DNA: TGTGCCAGCAGCGTAGGTGGAGGGTCCAGCTCGGCCCAGCATTTT
CDR3: CASSVGGGSSSAQHF
size: once
J: TRBJ1-5
D: NA
V: TRBV9

DNA: TGTGCCAGCAGCTTAGGTATAGGCTATGGCTACACCTTC
CDR3: CASSLGIGYGYTF
size: NA
J: TRBJ1-2
D: NA
V: TRBV7-6

DNA: TGTGCCAGCAGCTCAGGCGCGGCTAATGAAAAACTGTTTTTT
CDR3: CASSSGAANEKLFF
size: NA
J: TRBJ1-4
D: NA
V: TRBV7-9

DNA: TGTGCCAGCAGCCAATCGACAGGGGCCGACACCTTC
CDR3: CASSQSTGADTF
size: NA
J: TRBJ1-2
D: TRBD1
V: TRBV7-8

DNA: TGTGCCAGCAGCCCGACAGTCTCCGGTGAAAAACTGTTTTTT
CDR3: CASSPTVSGEKLFF
size: NA
J: TRBJ1-4
D: NA
V: TRBV7-9

DNA: TGTGCCAGCAGTCCCGGGAGGGGGGCCAAGGCCAATGAGCAGTTCTTC
CDR3: CASSPGRGAKANEQFF
size: NA
J: TRBJ2-1
D: TRBD2
V: TRBV6-5

DNA: TGTGCCAGCAGCACCCAACAGGGGGGCGCCTATAATTCACCCCTCCACTTT
CDR3: CASSTQQGGAYNSPLHF
size: few
J: TRBJ1-6
D: TRBD1
V: TRBV7-9

DNA: TGTGCCAGCACCGATTCCTCTGGGACGAGCAATCAGCCCCAGCATTTT
CDR3: CASTDSSGTSNQPQHF
size: NA
J: TRBJ1-5
D: NA
V: TRBV7-9

DNA: TGTGCCAGCAGCCGTTTCTCGGAGGGCACAGATACGCAGTATTTT
CDR3: CASSRFSEGTDTQYF
size: few
J: TRBJ2-3
D: NA
V: TRBV11-3

DNA: TGTGCCAGCAGCTTAATCTGGACAGTTCCCCCTAGCACAGATACGCAGTATTTT
CDR3: CASSLIWTVPPSTDTQYF
size: many
J: TRBJ2-3
D: NA
V: TRBV7-6

DNA: TGTGCCTCCAGCTTAGGGGGGCCAGAAGAGCAGTTCTTC
CDR3: CASSLGGPEEQFF
size: many
J: TRBJ2-1
D: NA
V: TRBV7-2

DNA: TGTGCCAGCACCAAGAACGGGGGGGGTGGCTACGAGCAGTACTTC
CDR3: CASTKNGGGGYEQYF
size: NA
J: TRBJ2-7
D: TRBD2
V: TRBV12-3/TRBV12-4

DNA: TGTGCCAGCGCCGAGAATGCGGGCAGGTCCCTCAATGAGCAGTTCTTC
CDR3: CASAENAGRSLNEQFF
size: NA
J: TRBJ2-1
D: NA
V: TRBV3-1

DNA: TGTGCCAGTAGTATACGGCCAGGGGGCAATCAGCCCCAGCATTTT
CDR3: CASSIRPGGNQPQHF
size: few
J: TRBJ1-5
D: NA
V: TRBV19

DNA: TGTGCCATGGCTGGGACCCCGGGCAACGAGCAGTACTTC
CDR3: CAMAGTPGNEQYF
size: NA
J: TRBJ2-7
D: NA
V: TRBV10-3

DNA: TGCAGCGTTGAACAGCTGAACACTGAAGCTTTCTTT
CDR3: CSVEQLNTEAFF
size: NA
J: TRBJ1-1
D: NA
V: TRBV29-1

DNA: TGTGCCAGCAGCCGGGACAGGGGGCGAGGTCACACTGAAGCTTTCTTT
CDR3: CASSRDRGRGHTEAFF
size: few
J: TRBJ1-1
D: TRBD1
V: TRBV5-6

DNA: TGTGCCAGCAGCTTAGAAGGGGGCGATGGCTACACCTTC
CDR3: CASSLEGGDGYTF
size: many
J: TRBJ1-2
D: TRBD1
V: TRBV7-6

DNA: TGTGCCATCAGAGTAGGACTAGCGGGCCTCTTAAACACCGGGGAGCTGTTTTTT
CDR3: CAIRVGLAGLLNTGELFF
size: few
J: TRBJ2-2
D: TRBD2
V: TRBV10-3

DNA: TGTGCCAGCAGTTACACCGGACAGGGGTCGCGCACAGATGCGCAGTATTTT
CDR3: CASSYTGQGSRTDAQYF
size: NA
J: TRBJ2-3
D: TRBD1
V: TRBV6-8

DNA: TGTGCCAGCAGCTTAGCTGCAGAAGCCTATGGCTACACCTTC
CDR3: CASSLAAEAYGYTF
size: NA
J: TRBJ1-2
D: NA
V: TRBV7-6

DNA: TGTGCCAGCAGTCTGGGTCCCGGCTCCTGGGCTAACTATGGCTACACCTTC
CDR3: CASSLGPGSWANYGYTF
size: NA
J: TRBJ1-2
D: NA
V: TRBV12-3/TRBV12-4

DNA: TGTGCCAGCAGCCATGGGTCAGGGCAAACTAACTATGGCTACACCTTC
CDR3: CASSHGSGQTNYGYTF
size: few
J: TRBJ1-2
D: NA
V: TRBV7-9

DNA: TGTGCCAGCAGTCCCCTGCAGAGCGAGAACACTGAAGCTTTCTTT
CDR3: CASSPLQSENTEAFF
size: NA
J: TRBJ1-1
D: NA
V: TRBV27

DNA: TGTGCCAGCAGTTCTCCCATCTCCGGGACAGAAAACACAGATACGCAGTATTTT
CDR3: CASSSPISGTENTDTQYF
size: NA
J: TRBJ2-3
D: TRBD1
V: TRBV2

DNA: TGTGCCAGCAGTTTCTTTCTCGACAGGGTCGCCGGCTACGAGCAGTACTTC
CDR3: CASSFFLDRVAGYEQYF
size: few
J: TRBJ2-7
D: TRBD1
V: TRBV12-3/TRBV12-4

DNA: TGTGCCAGCTCACCCCCCTCCGGAAGCGGGACCGGGGAGCTGTTTTTT
CDR3: CASSPPSGSGTGELFF
size: NA
J: TRBJ2-2
D: NA
V: TRBV18

DNA: TGTGCCAGCAGTCTTTCTACCTCTGGGGCCAACGTCCTGACTTTC
CDR3: CASSLSTSGANVLTF
size: few
J: TRBJ2-6
D: NA
V: TRBV6-2/TRBV6-3

DNA: TGTGCCAGCAGCCCGGGAGCGGGGACTGGGAACACCGGGGAGCTGTTTTTT
CDR3: CASSPGAGTGNTGELFF
size: NA
J: TRBJ2-2
D: TRBD2
V: TRBV7-6

DNA: TGTGCCAGCAGCAGGACAGGGGGCGCGCAGCCCCAGCATTTT
CDR3: CASSRTGGAQPQHF
size: few
J: TRBJ1-5
D: TRBD1
V: TRBV6-1